A single T cell receptor beta chain is shown here with its context. The antigen is undetermined. CDR3 length equals 15 residues. V shed 4 bases and J 5 bases; nucleotides not matched to a gene: 4. The germline V gene encodes CDR1 MDHEN and CDR2 SYDVKM. This sample was included in a study of cytomegalovirus exposure and HLA in healthy donors. About the research overall: According to later analysis, the same platform produced the 120 validation and several hundred first-cohort repertoires.

Sequencing used immunoSEQ multiplex PCR; TCRdb keeps in-frame clones, though not all of them. The table includes fewer than 85,000 clones, 96% detected once. Study-wide points: Most TCRs appeared rarely, but some public TCRs recurred in many donors. According to a subsequent analysis, TCR clusters identified in the first cohort showed a tendency to co-occur across the 110 or so validation repertoires.

The receptor's source is a young woman in good health and CMV-seronegative. What was sequenced was PBMCs. The J gene is TRBJ2-5, the V gene TRBV28; 13 nucleotides line up with TRBD2. The CDR3 DNA follows: TGTGCCAGCAGTTCACGACTAGCGGGAGGCGAGACCCAGTACTTC. It codes for CASSSRLAGGETQYF.